These 13 T cell receptor beta chains were all obtained from the same sample, sequenced in a study of a mutant IDH1 vaccine in newly diagnosed glioma. Antigen specificity for these receptors is unknown. Assay: immunoSEQ multiplex PCR; the TCRdb copy retains only in-frame clones and omits some. The sample consists of around 50,000 clones, more than 80% of them appearing once. Time point defined: week 5, during vaccination. One vaccine dose held 300 ug of mutant IDH1 20-mer peptide and came with topical imiquimod. Specimen: PBMCs, collected from a glioma patient whose treatment included an IDH1 peptide vaccine. The receptors were sampled from a middle-aged woman with glioma.

The V and J genes are TRBV7-8 and TRBJ1-4; D may be TRBD1 (6 bases). The V gene's germline CDR1 is SGHVS and CDR2 FQNEAQ. CDR3 length: 14 amino acids. The ends were cut back, 5 bases at V and 7 bases at J, with 14 bases in the middle. The chain's CDR3 is CASSTGGAGEKLFF. CDR3 nucleotide sequence: TGTGCCAGCAGCACTGGGGGCGCGGGTGAAAAACTGTTTTTT.

V gene TRBV5-4 combines with J gene TRBJ1-2, with no clear D. V dropped 0 bases and J dropped 7 bases, with 7 bases sitting between them. The germline V gene encodes CDR1 SGHNT and CDR2 YYREEE (reference sequence). The CDR3 is made up of 12 amino acids. The CDR3 sequence: CASSLDKSGYTF. CDR3 in DNA: TGTGCCAGCAGCTTGGACAAGAGTGGCTACACCTTC. Variable domain in full (rest from reference TRBV5-4 and TRBJ1-2): ETGVTQSPTHLIKTRGQQVTLRCSSQSGHNTVSWYQQALGQGPQFIFQYYREEENGRGNFPPRFSGLQFPNYSSELNVNALELDDSALYLCASSLDKSGYTFGSGTRLTVV.

Here the CDR3 DNA reads TGTGCCAGCAGTGAAGCACGGCCTAGCCGACTCTTCAATGAGCAGTTCTTC. It codes for CASSEARPSRLFNEQFF. The rearrangement links TRBV6-1 to TRBJ2-1; D possibly corresponds to TRBD2 (5 bases). The V and J ends lost 0 bases and 6 bases respectively, with 18 bases between them. This CDR3 is built from 17 residues. Germline lookup yields CDR1 MNHNS and CDR2 SASEGT.

This sequence joins TRBV28 and TRBJ1-2, with D possibly being TRBD1 (6 bases). Trimming took off 5 bases at V and 6 bases at J, with 19 bases between the two ends. The CDR3 extends over 15 amino acids. Germline-derived CDR1 and CDR2 are MDHEN and SYDVKM. CDR3 nucleotide sequence: TGTGCCAGCAGTACGCCGTCAACAGGGAGCGATGGCTACACCTTC. The encoded protein is CASSTPSTGSDGYTF.

The chain is built from TRBV28 and TRBJ1-3, with D possibly being TRBD1 (6 bases). Deletions cut 9 bases from V and 0 bases from J, with 9 bases between. The CDR3 length is 13 residues. Germline V gives CDR1 MDHEN, CDR2 SYDVKM. CDR3 DNA sequence: TGTGCCAGTGGGACACTCTCTGGAAACACCATATATTTT. Protein sequence: CASGTLSGNTIYF.

V is TRBV30 and J is TRBJ2-7; a weak D match, TRBD2 (8 bases). V dropped 7 bases and J dropped 6 bases, with 19 bases sitting between them. Germline-derived CDR1 and CDR2 are GTSNPN and SVGIG (reference sequence). This CDR3 region has 13 residues. The CDR3 reads CASSGGTSSEQYF. The CDR3 nucleotides are TGTGCCTCCTCAGGGGGGACTAGTTCCGAGCAGTACTTC.

This chain connects TRBV25-1 to TRBJ1-2; the D is unclear. Germline V gene data show CDR1 as MGHDK and CDR2 as SYGVNS. V was pared by 1 base and J by 6 bases, with 9 bases between. The CDR3 extends over 13 amino acids. The CDR3 DNA reads as TGTGCCAGCAGTGAATTGGATTTCGATGGCTACACCTTC. Amino acids: CASSELDFDGYTF.

The rearrangement links TRBV28 to TRBJ1-1, with 7 positions matching TRBD1. V lost 3 bases and J lost 1; bases outside the gene matches: 11. The CDR3 has 17 amino acids. From germline, CDR1 is MDHEN and CDR2 SYDVKM. The CDR3 coding sequence is TGTGCCAGCAGTTTTTGGGTAGAGGGGGCCCCGAACACTGAAGCTTTCTTT. Encoded protein: CASSFWVEGAPNTEAFF.

This chain uses TRBV30 with TRBJ2-7, with 9 bases matching TRBD1. This CDR3 contains 14 residues. V was pared by 0 bases and J by 4 bases, with 4 bases of the junction left unmatched. The germline V gene has CDR1 GTSNPN and CDR2 SVGIG (reference sequence). CDR3 amino acids: CAWSVQGASYEQYF. The CDR3 region has the DNA TGTGCCTGGAGTGTACAGGGGGCTTCATACGAGCAGTACTTC. The whole variable domain, remainder taken from reference TRBV30 and TRBJ2-7, is SQTIHQWPATLVQPVGSPLSLECTVEGTSNPNLYWYRQAAGRGLQLLFYSVGIGQISSEVPQNLSASRPQDRQFILSSKKLLLSDSGFYLCAWSVQGASYEQYFGPGTRLTVT.

The chain carries TRBV30 and TRBJ2-1; 10 bases agree with TRBD2. V was clipped by 5 bases and J by 8 bases; unmatched bases: 9. The germline V gene encodes CDR1 GTSNPN and CDR2 SVGIG (reference sequence). There are 14 residues in the CDR3. CDR3 loop: CAWCRLAGVDEQFF. The CDR3 DNA reads TGTGCCTGGTGCCGCCTAGCGGGAGTTGATGAGCAGTTCTTC.

The V and J genes are TRBV2 and TRBJ2-7, with 7 bases identical to TRBD1. This CDR3 has 17 amino acids. The J segment lost 6 bases and the V segment lost 6 bases, leaving 20 bases of the junction unmatched. CDR1 and CDR2 from the germline V gene are SNHLY and FYNNEI. The CDR3 sequence is CASSRSRGQARSGEQYF. Written as DNA, the CDR3 is TGTGCCAGCAGCCGATCTAGAGGACAGGCGCGGAGTGGCGAGCAGTACTTC.

The chain is built from TRBV16 and TRBJ1-1; perhaps TRBD1 as D (5 bases). This CDR3 spans 14 amino acids. Germline CDR1 KGHSY, CDR2 FQNENV. The germline V and J ends were trimmed by 7 bases and 2 bases, with 14 bases remaining between them. The CDR3: CASTLQVSNTEAFF. The CDR3 DNA follows: TGTGCCAGCACCCTACAGGTTTCTAACACTGAAGCTTTCTTT.

Written as DNA, the CDR3 is TGCGCCAGCAGTGAGGGACGGAGCCGGATGTATTCACCCCTCCACTTT. It translates to CASSEGRSRMYSPLHF. The chain has TRBV5-1 and TRBJ1-6, with a possible D match to TRBD1 (5 bases). V lost 5 bases, J lost 8 bases, and 20 bases lay in between. This CDR3 has 16 residues. From germline, CDR1 is SGHRS and CDR2 YFSETQ.